This TCR beta chain appears in the sequencing data of a study of blood T cell repertoires in COVID-19. Study in general: Italy, Spain and the United States were the sources of the convalescent and acute COVID-19 samples. Sample material is recorded as cDNA or gDNA derived from T cells, B-cell-depleted T cells, or PBMCs.

Per the original methods: Cell counts per sample came from amplifying reference gene primers. Clones were read by immunoSEQ multiplex PCR, and TCRdb kept only the in-frame ones, dropping some. The V and J calls and clone size come from that table; D and trimming were worked out from the DNA. The table includes around 130,000 clones, 65% to 90% detected once. This clone was detected a few times. CDR3 size: 16 residues. The V gene lost 4 bases and the J gene lost 0 bases, with 15 bases spanning the gap. Germline loops: CDR1 MNHNS, CDR2 SASEGT. Sequencing was done on a sample of peripheral blood. V usage is TRBV6-1 and J usage is TRBJ1-2; unclear D gene. This clonotype was obtained from a human donor in a cohort sampled during active COVID-19. The CDR3 sequence: CASSASSLGANYGYTF. CDR3 sequence (DNA): TGTGCCAGCAGTGCCTCATCGTTGGGAGCTAACTATGGCTACACCTTC.